This entry is about one TCR beta chain. This specimen belongs to a study of blood T cell repertoires in COVID-19. Study-level background: PBMCs, B-cell-depleted T cells, or T cells provided the cDNA or gDNA that made up the material.

This CDR3 is 14 amino acids long. CDR1 and CDR2 (germline): KGHSH, LQKENI. The V and J ends lost 3 bases and 5 bases, in that order; junction bases with no gene match: 2. This table comes from immunoSEQ multiplex PCR, and its TCRdb copy is limited to in-frame clones, with some not included. The sample has 300,000 to 500,000 clones; 88% are singletons. The study recruited people aged roughly 18 to 95 years across 20 to 30 US areas. Categorization into cohorts depended on clinical history that participants reported. The chain has TRBV18 and TRBJ1-5; 9 bases are shared with TRBD1. The source material was PBMCs or T cells enriched from blood (not recorded which). This TCR came from a woman aged 25 to 39 with acute COVID-19. The CDR3 DNA reads as TGTGCCAGCTCACCGGACAGGGGTTATCAGCCCCAGCATTTT. Its protein is CASSPDRGYQPQHF. Based on the CDR3 plus reference TRBV18 and TRBJ1-5, the full variable domain is NAGVMQNPRHLVRRRGQEARLRCSPMKGHSHVYWYRQLPEEGLKFMVYLQKENIIDESGMPKERFSAEFPKEGPSILRIQQVVRGDSAAYFCASSPDRGYQPQHFGDGTRLSIL.